Presented here are 9 T cell receptor beta chains from one specimen sequenced in a study of blood T cell repertoires in COVID-19. Sequencing was performed with immunoSEQ multiplex PCR; in TCRdb, only in-frame clones are kept and a portion is missing. The sample holds roughly 100,000 clones, about 80% seen once. The sequenced material came from peripheral blood. The receptors were sampled from a human donor in a cohort sampled during active or convalescent COVID-19.

The V and J genes are TRBV10-3 and TRBJ1-1; D may be TRBD1 (6 bases). V lost 4 bases and J lost 6, with 15 bases in between. CDR1 is ENHRY, CDR2 SYGVKD, per germline. The CDR3 is made up of 14 amino acids. The CDR3 DNA sequence: TGTGCCATCAGTGCCCAGAGGGGGGGAGCTGAAGCTTTCTTT. Translated, it gives CAISAQRGGAEAFF.

This clone was recorded a few times. V usage is TRBV28 and J usage is TRBJ1-2; D possibly corresponds to TRBD1 (5 bases). The CDR3 sequence is 14 residues long. The germline gives CDR1 MDHEN, CDR2 SYDVKM. The CDR3 loop reads CASQEPTSNYGYTF. The DNA for the CDR3 is TGTGCTTCACAGGAGCCCACAAGTAACTATGGCTACACCTTC.

J is TRBJ2-2 and V is TRBV21-1; TRBD2 is taken as the D call from the table, unchecked against the DNA. TRBV21-1 represents a pseudogene. CDR3 length: 18 amino acids. CDR3 amino acids: CASSKELAGRANTGELFF. The CDR3 bases are TGTGCCAGCAGCAAAGAGTTAGCGGGCCGGGCGAACACCGGGGAGCTGTTTTTT.

The V gene is TRBV6-4, the J gene TRBJ2-3, with 10 bases fitting TRBD2. The V segment lost 6 bases and the J segment 0 bases; nucleotides outside the gene matches: 3. Per germline, CDR1 MRHNA and CDR2 SNTAGT. The CDR3 is 15 residues long. DNA of the CDR3: TGTGCCAGCAGGGCTAGCGGGGGAAGCACAGATACGCAGTATTTT. Its translation is CASRASGGSTDTQYF.

The genes are TRBV7-2 and TRBJ2-5; TRBD1 agrees at 7 bases. V was clipped by 2 bases and J by 1 base; unmatched bases: 4. The CDR3 covers 15 residues. Germline-derived CDR1 and CDR2 are SGHTA and FQGNSA. In DNA, the CDR3 is TGTGCCAGCAGCTTACGGACAGGCTTCCAAGAGACCCAGTACTTC. It is translated as CASSLRTGFQETQYF.

Ten or more counts support this clone. The CDR3 coding sequence is TGTGCCAGCAGTTCCCTTACGGGAGGGAGCAATCAGCCCCAGCATTTT. Protein sequence: CASSSLTGGSNQPQHF. The V gene is TRBV6-5, the J gene TRBJ1-5; no clear D gene. This CDR3 region has 16 residues. V shed 4 bases and J shed 1 base, with 14 bases lying between them. The germline gives CDR1 MNHEY, CDR2 SVGAGI.

The chain carries TRBV7-2 and TRBJ2-3; 8 bases agree with TRBD2. The CDR3 length is 15 residues. The V segment lost 4 bases and the J segment 6 bases; nucleotides outside the gene matches: 9. Germline CDR1 and CDR2: SGHTA and FQGNSA. CDR3 in DNA: TGTGCCAGCAGCTCCCGGCGGGGGGCGGTGGATACGCAGTATTTT. It encodes CASSSRRGAVDTQYF.

The chain joins TRBV18 to TRBJ1-3, with TRBD1 identical over 9 bases. The germline CDR1 and CDR2 sequences are KGHSH and LQKENI. The J segment lost 2 bases and the V segment lost 4 bases, leaving 6 bases of the junction unmatched. The CDR3 is 16 residues long. CDR3 sequence reads: CASSQDRGRTGNTIYF. CDR3 nucleotide sequence: TGTGCCAGCTCACAGGACAGGGGTAGGACTGGAAACACCATATATTTT.

The V call is TRBV19, the J call TRBJ1-5, with D tentatively TRBD1 (6 bases). The germline V and J ends were trimmed by 3 bases and 6 bases, with 18 bases remaining between them. Germline V gene sequence: CDR1 LNHDA, CDR2 SQIVND (reference sequence). CDR3 size: 16 residues. The CDR3 region has the DNA TGTGCCAGTAGTATGGGGGAGGGGGAAAGGGGTCAGCCCCAGCATTTT. This gives the protein CASSMGEGERGQPQHF.